Below are 21 T cell receptor beta chains sequenced from a single sample in a study of blood T cell repertoires in COVID-19. This table comes from immunoSEQ multiplex PCR, and its TCRdb copy is limited to in-frame clones, with some not included. The sample lists a few hundred thousand clones, approximately 87% occurring once. Material: PBMCs or T cells enriched from blood (not recorded which). The receptors here all came from a woman aged 45-65 years who had recovered from COVID-19.

The gene calls are TRBV13 and TRBJ2-5; perhaps TRBD1 as D (5 bases). V was clipped by 0 bases and J by 3 bases, with 11 bases between them. The CDR3 consists of 15 residues. Germline assignment: CDR1 PRHDT and CDR2 FYEKMQ (reference sequence). CDR3 DNA sequence: TGTGCCAGCAGCTTAGGTCAGGGTATAGAAGAGACCCAGTACTTC. Residues: CASSLGQGIEETQYF.

The V and J genes are TRBV9 and TRBJ1-4; TRBD1 might be the D (6 bases). With 1 base removed from V and 6 bases from J, the gap between germline ends came to 13 bases. From germline, CDR1 is SGDLS and CDR2 YYNGEE. This CDR3 region has 15 residues. The CDR3 loop is CASSVFAGGDEKLFF. CDR3 sequence (DNA): TGTGCCAGCAGCGTATTTGCGGGGGGCGATGAAAAACTGTTTTTT.

The DNA of the CDR3 is TGTGCCAGCTCAATCCAGGGGCGCCTCTATGGCTACACCTTC. It codes for CASSIQGRLYGYTF. V gene TRBV18 combines with J gene TRBJ1-2; the D gene is possibly TRBD1 (6 bases). The germline V gene encodes CDR1 KGHSH and CDR2 LQKENI. V was cut by 5 bases and J by 4 bases, with 14 bases left in between. The CDR3 length is 14 residues.

The genes are TRBV6-5 and TRBJ2-7; TRBD1 aligns across 7 bases. Germline loops: CDR1 MNHEY, CDR2 SVGAGI. The CDR3 loop spans 14 amino acids. Losses at the gene ends were 4 bases for V and 7 bases for J; bases not matched to a gene: 10. The CDR3 protein is CASSWQGVRGEQYF. The DNA for the CDR3 is TGTGCCAGCAGTTGGCAGGGGGTCCGAGGGGAGCAGTACTTC.

V usage is TRBV18 and J usage is TRBJ1-1; tentatively, D is TRBD1 (6 bases). V was clipped by 3 bases and J by 1 base, with 12 bases between them. The CDR3 is 15 amino acids. CDR1 KGHSH and CDR2 LQKENI come from the germline V gene. CDR3 DNA: TGTGCCAGCTCACCCCGTGGGGGGGCGAACACTGAAGCTTTCTTT. Translating gives CASSPRGGANTEAFF.

This clone showed up just once. The chain combines TRBV27 with TRBJ2-1; TRBD2 is a possible D gene (5 bases). This CDR3 spans 16 amino acids. Germline CDR1 is MNHEY and CDR2 is SMNVEV (reference sequence). Trimming removed 2 bases from V and 8 bases from J, with 19 bases in between. The DNA for the CDR3 is TGTGCCAGCAGTTTACCCACCTATGGTAGCGTTGATGAGCAGTTCTTC. Its protein is CASSLPTYGSVDEQFF.

This clone has a handful of counts. The rearrangement uses TRBV2 and TRBJ1-1, with D perhaps TRBD1 (5 bases). The CDR3 is made up of 13 amino acids. CDR1 is SNHLY, CDR2 FYNNEI, per germline. The V end was cut by 7 bases, the J end by 3 bases, with 12 bases between. CDR3 sequence: CASTGYEDTEAFF. The DNA for the CDR3 is TGTGCCAGCACAGGGTATGAGGACACTGAAGCTTTCTTT.

The V gene is TRBV18, the J gene TRBJ1-2; D remains unclear. From germline, CDR1 is KGHSH and CDR2 LQKENI. The CDR3 consists of 12 residues. Trimming pared 3 bases from V and 8 bases from J, leaving 10 bases between. CDR3: CASSPRESGYTF. In nucleotides, the CDR3 is TGTGCCAGCTCACCGAGGGAGTCCGGCTACACCTTC.

In its sample, this clone was seen a few times. The chain combines TRBV4-3 with TRBJ2-7; D is ambiguous. V was clipped by 0 bases and J by 3 bases, with 6 bases between them. Germline V gene lookup returns CDR1 LGHNA and CDR2 YSLEER. CDR3 length equals 13 residues. The CDR3 loop is CASSQDQDYEQYF. CDR3 sequence (DNA): TGCGCCAGCAGCCAAGATCAGGACTACGAGCAGTACTTC.

The chain carries TRBV29-1 and TRBJ2-1, with TRBD2 matching 8 bases. The length of the CDR3 is 15 residues. V shed 2 bases, J shed 4 bases, and the junction held 7 bases outside the gene matches. The germline CDR1 and CDR2 sequences are SQVTM and ANQGSEA. The CDR3 DNA follows: TGCAGCGTTGAACGGGGCGGGGGGATTTACAATGAGCAGTTCTTC. This encodes CSVERGGGIYNEQFF.

This clone was seen more than once but under ten times. The chain has TRBV5-6 and TRBJ1-2, with D maybe TRBD1 (6 bases). Germline values: CDR1 SGHDT, CDR2 YYEEEE. V lost 4 bases and J 4 bases, leaving 14 bases between the germline ends. The CDR3 covers 14 residues. The DNA of the CDR3 is TGTGCCAGCAGCAAAAAACAGGGAGTCTATGGCTACACCTTC. As protein: CASSKKQGVYGYTF.

J is TRBJ1-6 and V is TRBV10-1, with 7 positions matching TRBD1. The germline V gene encodes CDR1 WNHNN and CDR2 SYGVQD (reference sequence). This CDR3 has 23 amino acids. After removal of 6 bases from V and 5 bases from J, the junction contained 31 bases not matched to a gene. The CDR3 region is CASRPDRDIDVLCIVPDNSPLHF. DNA of the CDR3: TGCGCCAGCAGACCTGACAGGGATATTGATGTATTATGTATCGTTCCAGATAATTCACCCCTCCACTTT.

In its sample, this clone was seen a few times. This chain uses TRBV27 with TRBJ1-2; D not certain. This CDR3 has 15 amino acids. Trimming left V 3 bases short and J 4 bases short, with 15 bases between. Per germline, CDR1 MNHEY and CDR2 SMNVEV (reference sequence). CDR3 nucleotides: TGTGCCAGCAGTTTGGGCCCCCCACAGACCTATGGCTACACCTTC. It codes for CASSLGPPQTYGYTF.

The rearrangement joins TRBV9 to TRBJ2-7; 7 bases fit TRBD2. CDR1 is SGDLS and CDR2 is YYNGEE in the germline V gene. The CDR3 has 15 residues. The V gene end was trimmed by 4 bases and the J gene end by 3 bases; junction bases not matched to a gene: 10. This CDR3 reads CASSLYPGTNYEQYF. The CDR3 DNA reads as TGTGCCAGCAGCCTCTACCCCGGGACTAACTACGAGCAGTACTTC.

The chain joins TRBV7-8 to TRBJ1-6; D is unresolved. There are 15 residues in the CDR3. Germline loops: CDR1 SGHVS, CDR2 FQNEAQ. Trimming pared 5 bases from V and 3 bases from J, leaving 11 bases between. CDR3 in amino acids: CASSPGSYYNSPLHF. DNA for the CDR3: TGTGCCAGCAGCCCAGGCAGTTACTATAATTCACCCCTCCACTTT.

The rearrangement links TRBV28 to TRBJ1-2, with 8 bases lining up with TRBD1. This CDR3 region has 13 residues. The V segment lost 2 bases and the J segment 6 bases; nucleotides outside the gene matches: 2. The germline CDR1 and CDR2 sequences are MDHEN and SYDVKM. The CDR3 DNA follows: TGTGCCAGCAGTTTAAAACAGGGGGATGGCTACACCTTC. Amino acid sequence: CASSLKQGDGYTF.

V is TRBV7-9 and J is TRBJ2-3; the D gene is possibly TRBD2 (6 bases). Germline V lookup: CDR1 SEHNR, CDR2 FQNEAQ (reference sequence). This CDR3 has 15 amino acids. V was cut by 4 bases and J by 2 bases, with 13 bases left in between. The CDR3, as DNA: TGTGCCAGCAGCTCCGGGGGACCCTACACAGATACGCAGTATTTT. This codes for CASSSGGPYTDTQYF.

J is TRBJ1-3 and V is TRBV18; D call uncertain. Germline CDR1 KGHSH, CDR2 LQKENI. The length of the CDR3 is 14 residues. Between the trimmed V and J ends, which lost 4 bases and 0 bases, there was a span of 7 bases. CDR3 coding DNA: TGTGCCAGCTCACGACAACTCTCTGGAAACACCATATATTTT. Its translation is CASSRQLSGNTIYF.

The chain employs TRBV15 and TRBJ1-4; TRBD1 matches 9 bases. Germline assignment: CDR1 LNHNV and CDR2 YYDKDF (reference sequence). With 6 bases clipped from V and 7 bases from J, the junction kept 9 bases outside the gene matches. The CDR3 consists of 15 residues. The CDR3 DNA sequence: TGTGCCACCAGAATAGGGACAGGGCTCGGTGAAAAACTGTTTTTT. Its translation is CATRIGTGLGEKLFF.

The gene calls are TRBV9 and TRBJ2-7; the D is unclear. The V gene lost 0 bases and the J gene lost 0 bases, with 7 bases spanning the gap. Per the germline V gene, CDR1 is SGDLS and CDR2 is YYNGEE. The CDR3 has 14 residues. The CDR3 reads CASSVGGISYEQYF. For the CDR3, the DNA is TGTGCCAGCAGCGTAGGTGGCATCTCCTACGAGCAGTACTTC. The entire variable domain, with the rest obtained from reference TRBV9 and TRBJ2-7, is as follows: DSGVTQTPKHLITATGQRVTLRCSPRSGDLSVYWYQQSLDQGLQFLIQYYNGEERAKGNILERFSAQQFPDLHSELNLSSLELGDSALYFCASSVGGISYEQYFGPGTRLTVT.

The gene calls are TRBV7-9 and TRBJ1-2; weak D call: TRBD1 (5 bases). Trimming took 3 bases from V and 7 from J, leaving 9 bases between them. From germline, CDR1 is SEHNR and CDR2 FQNEAQ (reference sequence). The CDR3 spans 12 residues. CDR3 bases: TGTGCCAGCAGCTTGGCGGGGGGTGGCTACACCTTC. Translated: CASSLAGGGYTF.